One and the same sample provided the 14 T cell receptor beta chains below, sequenced in a study of blood T cell repertoires in COVID-19. Libraries were prepared by immunoSEQ multiplex PCR; TCRdb keeps only in-frame clonotypes and omits some of them. The sample holds about 300,000 clones; under 90% are singletons and the top ten take roughly 4.5%. Sequencing was carried out using PBMCs or T cells enriched from blood (not recorded which). The receptors were sampled from a man younger than 45 who had recovered from COVID-19.

The V call is TRBV21-1, the J call TRBJ1-6. TRBV21-1 is listed as a pseudogene. This CDR3 comprises 17 residues. CDR3 DNA sequence: TGTGCCAGCAGCAAAGGGTTCTTGGGGACTTCGGATTCACCCCTCCACTTT. Protein: CASSKGFLGTSDSPLHF.

This sequence joins TRBV5-1 and TRBJ2-1, with D perhaps TRBD2 (6 bases). This CDR3 contains 14 residues. Germline-derived CDR1 and CDR2 are SGHRS and YFSETQ. Trimming pared 3 bases from V and 4 bases from J, leaving 11 bases between. CDR3 residues: CASSYRDSYNEQFF. The CDR3 DNA reads TGCGCCAGCAGCTACCGGGACTCGTACAATGAGCAGTTCTTC.

With respect to this clone: This sample also contains other DNA sequences that code for the same CDR3. The V gene is TRBV10-2, the J gene TRBJ2-6; possible D gene TRBD1, 5 bases. Trimming stripped 2 bases from V and 2 bases from J, with 7 bases between. This CDR3 has 15 amino acids. Germline lookup yields CDR1 WSHSY and CDR2 SAAADI. This CDR3 reads CASSERRAGANVLTF. CDR3 coding DNA: TGCGCCAGCAGTGAGCGCAGGGCTGGGGCCAACGTCCTGACTTTC.

The rearrangement uses TRBV30 and TRBJ2-7; 15 bases match TRBD2. The CDR3 spans 15 residues. Germline CDR1 and CDR2: GTSNPN and SVGIG (reference sequence). Losses at the gene ends were 8 bases for V and 4 bases for J; bases not matched to a gene: 9. CDR3 DNA: TGTGCCCGGACTAGCGGGAGGGCCGGCGGGTACGAGCAGTACTTC. It translates to CARTSGRAGGYEQYF.

This clone has just a few counts. The chain links TRBV14 to TRBJ2-7, with D tentatively TRBD2 (5 bases). V was trimmed by 1 base and J by 5 bases, leaving 18 bases between them. Germline V gives CDR1 SGHDN, CDR2 FVKESK. The CDR3 is made up of 16 amino acids. CDR3 coding DNA: TGTGCCAGCAGCCAAGTCCCGGGGATGTCTCGGGACGAGCAGTACTTC. Protein: CASSQVPGMSRDEQYF.

The rearrangement uses TRBV20-1 and TRBJ2-4; 10 bases line up with TRBD2. With V trimmed by 3 bases and J by 8 bases, 4 bases remained unmatched. CDR3 length: 13 amino acids. Germline values: CDR1 DFQATT, CDR2 SNEGSKA (reference sequence). The CDR3 here is CSASLLAGDIQYF. The CDR3 DNA is TGCAGTGCTAGTCTCCTAGCGGGAGACATTCAGTACTTC.

The chain has TRBV5-1 and TRBJ2-1, with 8 bases that match TRBD2. J lost 0 bases, V lost 4 bases, and 3 bases had no gene match. CDR3 length: 15 amino acids. Per germline, CDR1 SGHRS and CDR2 YFSETQ. The CDR3 DNA reads as TGCGCCAGCAGCATTACTAGCGGCTCCTACAATGAGCAGTTCTTC. This sequence encodes CASSITSGSYNEQFF.

V usage is TRBV7-9 and J usage is TRBJ2-1; 8 bases line up with TRBD2. Germline V gene sequence: CDR1 SEHNR, CDR2 FQNEAQ (reference sequence). The CDR3 sequence is 16 residues long. The junction had 11 bases not matched to a gene; V was cut back by 3 bases and J by 7 bases. Here the CDR3 DNA reads TGTGCCAGCAGCTTCTTGAGCGGGAGCGCGGAAAATGAGCAGTTCTTC. Residues: CASSFLSGSAENEQFF.

J is TRBJ2-5 and V is TRBV11-3, with 10 bases identical to TRBD1. With 5 bases clipped from V and 5 bases from J, the junction kept 8 bases outside the gene matches. The CDR3 covers 15 residues. The germline CDR1 and CDR2 sequences are SGHNT and YENEEA. CDR3 in DNA: TGTGCCAGCAGCCCAAGACAGGGGGCGGTGGAGACCCAGTACTTC. This translates into CASSPRQGAVETQYF. The variable domain in full, with the rest retrieved from reference TRBV11-3 and TRBJ2-5, is EAGVVQSPRYKIIEKKQPVAFWCNPISGHNTLYWYLQNLGQGPELLIRYENEEAVDDSQLPKDRFSAERLKGVDSTLKIQPAELGDSAVYLCASSPRQGAVETQYFGPGTRLLVL.

Comments on this clone: Sequence at one end of the junction differs from germline and may be a read error. CDR3 DNA sequence: TGTGCTAGCAGCTTCGAGGGGACAGGGCAACAAGAGACCCAGTACTTC. Translating gives CASSFEGTGQQETQYF. The rearrangement links TRBV7-7 to TRBJ2-5; 9 bases line up with TRBD1. This CDR3 has 16 amino acids. The germline gives CDR1 SSHAT, CDR2 FNYEAQ (reference sequence).

The gene calls are TRBV7-9 and TRBJ1-1; no firm D call. The CDR3 contains 13 residues. V shed 5 bases and J shed 5 bases, with 12 bases lying between them. Per germline, CDR1 SEHNR and CDR2 FQNEAQ (reference sequence). The CDR3 DNA reads TGTGCCAGCAGCCAGACGCAGCGAACTGAAGCTTTCTTT. This encodes CASSQTQRTEAFF.

The chain links TRBV24-1 to TRBJ2-6; D is possibly TRBD2 (5 bases). The V end lost 10 bases, the J end lost 2 bases, and 8 bases lay between the germline ends. CDR3 length equals 13 residues. Germline V gene lookup returns CDR1 KGHDR and CDR2 SFDVKD. CDR3 DNA: TGTGCCACTGGAGGAACTGGGGCCAACGTCCTGACTTTC. Protein: CATGGTGANVLTF.

The genes are TRBV6-5 and TRBJ1-2; D uncertain. The CDR3 loop spans 14 amino acids. The germline V and J ends were trimmed by 6 bases and 8 bases, with 19 bases remaining between them. Germline values: CDR1 MNHEY, CDR2 SVGAGI. CDR3 sequence (DNA): TGTGCCAGCAGGAGCTCGGCGGGAATGGGCGGCTACACCTTC. Translating it yields CASRSSAGMGGYTF.

Points on this clone: One end of the junction does not line up with germline, which may come from a read error. The chain combines TRBV7-7 with TRBJ2-2; 8 bases line up with TRBD1. Germline assignment: CDR1 SSHAT and CDR2 FNYEAQ (reference sequence). The CDR3 is made up of 19 amino acids. CDR3 region: CASTLGRFGGQANTGELFF. The CDR3 nucleotides are TGTGCTAGCACCTTAGGAAGGTTCGGGGGACAGGCGAACACCGGGGAGCTGTTTTTT.